This TCR beta chain was obtained from a study of Graves' ophthalmopathy and Graves' hyperthyroidism. Notes on the study in general: Discriminating ophthalmopathy from stable hyperthyroidism, a 13-signature model attained a sensitivity of 85% to 90% and a specificity of about 79%. Most expanded clonotypes in thyroid above 0.001 frequency also showed up in blood.

This CDR3 is 13 amino acids long. Between the trimmed V and J ends, which lost 3 bases and 10 bases, there was a span of 13 bases. Germline values: CDR1 MDHEN, CDR2 SYDVKM. Excluded: other autoimmune disease, uncontrolled infection, pregnancy or lactation. The authors diagnosed from clinical symptoms, serum thyroxine, TRAb, thyroid ultrasound and orbital computed tomography. Comment on this clonotype: Its antigen is currently unknown.

Amplifying from RNA transcripts, the study obtained TCR beta CDR3 regions. First-round RT-PCR with HTBI primers preceded a second-round multiplex PCR. TCRdb re-called the multiplex PCR reads through MiXCR, storing one row per CDR3 protein. The data show about 620,000 distinct CDR3 sequences, with 20% to 25% seen just once and approximately 6.9% held by the top ten. The chain links TRBV28 to TRBJ2-4, with D unresolved. This clonotype was sampled from a woman younger than 30 with stable Graves' hyperthyroidism. Some clones in this sample may be carry-over from other donors' samples. Sequencing was done on a sample of peripheral blood. The CDR3, as DNA: TGTGCCAGCAGTTTGATCAGTTCAGGAATTCAGTACTTC. It translates to CASSLISSGIQYF.